This T cell receptor (beta chain) was found in a study of T cell responses to AZD1222 COVID-19 vaccine. Trimming stripped 3 bases from V and 0 bases from J, with 13 bases between. The CDR3 covers 16 residues. CDR1 is SGDLS, CDR2 YYNGEE, per germline. Clones were read by immunoSEQ multiplex PCR, and TCRdb kept only the in-frame ones, dropping some. The data contain under 60,000 clones, approximately 90% of them singletons. Source: peripheral blood, taken 28 days after the second AZD1222 dose. V and J are TRBV9 and TRBJ2-1; tentatively, D is TRBD2 (6 bases). The TCR comes from an adult who received the AZD1222 COVID-19 vaccine. The CDR3 coding sequence is TGTGCCAGCAGCGCGAGGTCGGGGGACTCCTACAATGAGCAGTTCTTC. This gives the protein CASSARSGDSYNEQFF.